These 16 T cell receptor beta chains originate from one sample sequenced in a study of T-cell reconstitution after alpha-beta-depleted transplantation in children. This sample's TCRbeta library carried unique molecular identifier barcodes. TCRdb called the PCR reads again in MiXCR, with one record for every CDR3 protein. The data contain about 980,000 distinct CDR3 sequences, about 29% of them singletons. Source: PBMCs, mostly from graft donor cells, taken 360 days after TCRalphabeta/CD19-depleted stem cell transplant. Receptors were obtained from a boy younger than two who had a stem cell transplant for SCID, so the T cells may come from the graft donor.

The chain has TRBV20-1 and TRBJ1-2; no clear D gene. Trimming removed 2 bases from V and 2 bases from J, with 9 bases in between. CDR3 size: 13 residues. Germline-derived CDR1 and CDR2 are DFQATT and SNEGSKA (reference sequence). In DNA form, the CDR3 reads TGCAGTGCTAGACGGACGGCCAACTATGGCTACACCTTC. This sequence encodes CSARRTANYGYTF.

The chain uses TRBV6-2 or TRBV6-3 and TRBJ1-5; the D is unclear. CDR1 and CDR2 from the germline V gene are MNHEY and SVGEGT. The CDR3 sequence is 13 residues long. Trimming removed 6 bases from V and 5 bases from J, with 11 bases in between. The CDR3 here is CASRWFGDQPQHF. The CDR3 region has the DNA TGTGCCAGCAGGTGGTTCGGGGATCAGCCCCAGCATTTT.

This clonotype was found a few times. The chain recombines TRBV29-1 with TRBJ1-2, with D possibly being TRBD1 (5 bases). CDR1 and CDR2 (germline): SQVTM, ANQGSEA. With 3 bases removed from V and 2 bases from J, the gap between germline ends came to 13 bases. The CDR3 is made up of 14 amino acids. CDR3: CSVDSGNPNYGYTF. The CDR3 nucleotides are TGCAGCGTTGACTCAGGGAACCCCAACTATGGCTACACCTTC.

This chain uses TRBV5-1 with TRBJ2-3; the D is unclear. The CDR3 extends over 14 amino acids. Germline CDR1 and CDR2: SGHRS and YFSETQ. The germline V and J ends were trimmed by 4 bases and 3 bases, with 12 bases remaining between them. As DNA, the CDR3 is TGCGCCAGCAGCCTCCAGACCTTTACAGATACGCAGTATTTT. Residues: CASSLQTFTDTQYF.

The chain uses TRBV28 and TRBJ2-5; no clear D gene. This CDR3 contains 12 residues. Germline-derived CDR1 and CDR2 are MDHEN and SYDVKM. The V end lost 3 bases, the J end lost 6 bases, and 8 bases lay between the germline ends. The CDR3: CASSFLRKTQYF. CDR3 nucleotides: TGTGCCAGCAGTTTTCTGAGGAAGACCCAGTACTTC.

The V call is TRBV28, the J call TRBJ2-7; D is uncertain. Germline CDR1 MDHEN, CDR2 SYDVKM. CDR3 length: 14 amino acids. V was pared by 0 bases and J by 6 bases, with 12 bases between. CDR3 nucleotides: TGTGCCAGCAGTTTATGGCGGCTCTGGGGCGAGCAGTACTTC. It yields the protein CASSLWRLWGEQYF.

Here the CDR3 DNA reads TGTGCCAGCAGTTCCGGAACGATATTAGGACTGCCCCTAGTCTACAATGAGCAGTTCTTC. It codes for CASSSGTILGLPLVYNEQFF. The rearrangement links TRBV28 to TRBJ2-1; perhaps TRBD2 as D (5 bases). The CDR3 contains 20 residues. V was pared by 4 bases and J by 3 bases, with 28 bases between. Germline CDR1 and CDR2: MDHEN and SYDVKM.

This chain connects TRBV4-1 to TRBJ2-1, with 8 bases aligning to TRBD2. The CDR3 covers 14 residues. V shed 6 bases and J 5 bases; nucleotides not matched to a gene: 6. Germline V gene data show CDR1 as MGHRA and CDR2 as YSYEKL. CDR3 in amino acids: CASSWTSLDNEQFF. CDR3 bases: TGCGCCAGCAGTTGGACTAGCTTAGACAATGAGCAGTTCTTC.

This chain uses TRBV4-1 with TRBJ2-5; TRBD1 aligns across 7 bases. The germline CDR1 and CDR2 sequences are MGHRA and YSYEKL. V dropped 0 bases and J dropped 1; count of bases not matched to a gene: 5. The CDR3 length is 16 residues. The CDR3 protein is CASSQDLGQIQETQYF. The CDR3 DNA is TGCGCCAGCAGCCAAGACCTGGGACAGATCCAAGAGACCCAGTACTTC.

The CDR3 nucleotides read TGTGCCAGCAGTTTAACAGGGGGGCCCTTAGGTGAGCAGTTCTTC. Translating it yields CASSLTGGPLGEQFF. This chain joins TRBV27 and TRBJ2-1; 8 nucleotides agree with TRBD1. V dropped 2 bases and J dropped 9; count of bases not matched to a gene: 9. The CDR3 has 15 residues. Per germline, CDR1 MNHEY and CDR2 SMNVEV (reference sequence).

This chain uses TRBV12-3 or TRBV12-4 with TRBJ2-4, with 7 bases lining up with TRBD1. The J segment lost 6 bases and the V segment lost 5 bases, leaving 13 bases of the junction unmatched. The CDR3 consists of 16 residues. This CDR3 is CASSGPDREKGNIQYF. In DNA, the CDR3 is TGTGCCAGCAGTGGCCCCGACAGGGAGAAGGGAAACATTCAGTACTTC.

The rearrangement links TRBV18 to TRBJ2-3, with 8 bases identical to TRBD2. The CDR3 extends over 15 amino acids. V dropped 1 base and J dropped 3; count of bases not matched to a gene: 3. CDR1 is KGHSH and CDR2 is LQKENI in the germline V gene. The CDR3 loop reads CASSPLRGATDTQYF. In nucleotides, the CDR3 is TGTGCCAGCTCACCACTGCGGGGGGCTACAGATACGCAGTATTTT.

V is TRBV6-5 and J is TRBJ2-5; TRBD1 is a possible D gene (6 bases). Deletions cut 11 bases from V and 5 bases from J, with 15 bases between. CDR1 and CDR2 from the germline V gene are MNHEY and SVGAGI. This CDR3 has 12 residues. The CDR3 DNA sequence: TGTGCCTCCGCAGGGGTTAGGGAGACCCAGTACTTC. This sequence encodes CASAGVRETQYF.

The V and J genes are TRBV19 and TRBJ2-7, with D uncertain. The CDR3 consists of 14 residues. Germline V gene sequence: CDR1 LNHDA, CDR2 SQIVND (reference sequence). Trimming pared 2 bases from V and 3 bases from J, leaving 11 bases between. The CDR3 spells CASSIHDGNYEQYF. As DNA, the CDR3 is TGTGCCAGTAGTATACATGACGGAAACTACGAGCAGTACTTC.

The table lists this clonotype with a few counts. The chain joins TRBV20-1 to TRBJ2-7; no reliable D call. Per the germline V gene, CDR1 is DFQATT and CDR2 is SNEGSKA (reference sequence). Between the trimmed V and J ends, which lost 0 bases and 2 bases, there was a span of 11 bases. CDR3 size: 14 residues. The CDR3 DNA follows: TGCAGTGCTAGAGATAACCGAACTCCCTACGAGCAGTACTTC. Protein: CSARDNRTPYEQYF.

This clonotype occurred a few times. This rearrangement joins TRBV4-1 to TRBJ2-3, with D possibly called TRBD1 or TRBD2 (5 bases each). The CDR3 covers 17 residues. The germline V and J ends were trimmed by 3 bases and 2 bases, with 18 bases remaining between them. Germline CDR1 MGHRA, CDR2 YSYEKL. The CDR3: CASSQGKSGSYTDTQYF. CDR3 bases: TGCGCCAGCAGCCAGGGGAAGTCAGGGAGTTACACAGATACGCAGTATTTT.